This entry is about one T cell receptor beta chain. Antigen: not known. This entry is derived from a study of blood T cells in healthy people across ages. Study-level points and caveats: Higher naive T cell percentage went strongly together with higher TCR beta diversity.

A second PCR of roughly 7 to 11 cycles used a sample-barcoded 5' primer and a J-beta primer mix. TCRdb passed the 5' RACE reads through MiXCR, listing each CDR3 protein once. The repertoire holds around 790,000 distinct CDR3 sequences, with around two fifths as singletons. This receptor was identified in a man aged 55 to 70 in good health. Sequenced: blood.

The CDR3 region is CASSQAPDHSPYNEQFF. The CDR3 DNA reads as TGCGCCAGCAGCCAAGCCCCAGACCATAGTCCCTACAATGAGCAGTTCTTC. The gene calls are TRBV4-3 and TRBJ2-1, with D unresolved. Germline V gene sequence: CDR1 LGHNA, CDR2 YSLEER. The CDR3 covers 17 residues. The ends were cut back, 1 base at V and 2 bases at J, with 15 bases in the middle.